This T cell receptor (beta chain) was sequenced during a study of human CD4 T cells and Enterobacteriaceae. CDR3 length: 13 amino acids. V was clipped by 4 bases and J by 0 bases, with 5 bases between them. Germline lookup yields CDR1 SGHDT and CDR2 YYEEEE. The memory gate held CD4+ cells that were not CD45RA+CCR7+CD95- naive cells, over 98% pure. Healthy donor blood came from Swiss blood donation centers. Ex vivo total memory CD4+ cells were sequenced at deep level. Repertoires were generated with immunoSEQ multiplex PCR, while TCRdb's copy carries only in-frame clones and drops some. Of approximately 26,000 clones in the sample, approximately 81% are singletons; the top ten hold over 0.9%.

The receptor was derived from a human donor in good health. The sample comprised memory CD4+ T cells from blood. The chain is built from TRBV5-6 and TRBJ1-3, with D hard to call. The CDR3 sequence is CASSPGSGNTIYF. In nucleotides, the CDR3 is TGTGCCAGCAGCCCGGGCTCTGGAAACACCATATATTTT.